The 23 T cell receptor beta chains reported below all come from one sample, sequenced in a study of blood T cells in healthy people across ages. A second PCR of roughly 7 to 11 cycles used a sample-barcoded 5' primer and a J-beta primer mix. TCRdb passed the 5' RACE reads through MiXCR, listing each CDR3 protein once. Found here are about 1.6 million distinct CDR3 sequences, 30% to 35% of them singletons; the top ten hold roughly 10%. The sample comprised blood. The receptors here all came from a woman aged 25 to 39 in good health.

This chain joins TRBV7-8 and TRBJ2-7; D is possibly TRBD1 (6 bases). The CDR3 spans 17 residues. Germline assignment: CDR1 SGHVS and CDR2 FQNEAQ. The V and J ends lost 7 bases and 7 bases respectively, with 29 bases between them. CDR3: CASTDRPITGSWWEQYF. The CDR3 DNA follows: TGTGCCAGCACTGACAGGCCGATTACGGGTTCTTGGTGGGAGCAGTACTTC. The whole variable domain, remainder taken from reference TRBV7-8 and TRBJ2-7, is GAGVSQSPRYKVAKRGQDVALRCDPISGHVSLFWYQQALGQGPEFLTYFQNEAQLDKSGLPSDRFFAERPEGSVSTLKIQRTQQEDSAVYLCASTDRPITGSWWEQYFGPGTRLTVT.

In its sample, this clonotype was seen many times. The rearrangement links TRBV10-3 to TRBJ1-2, with D tentatively TRBD1 (5 bases). The germline CDR1 and CDR2 sequences are ENHRY and SYGVKD. Trimming stripped 0 bases from V and 4 bases from J, with 9 bases between. The CDR3 covers 14 residues. The CDR3 DNA is TGTGCCATCAGTGAGTCGGCCGGGGGCTATGGCTACACCTTC. It codes for CAISESAGGYGYTF.

The J gene is TRBJ1-1, the V gene TRBV6-1, with D tentatively TRBD1 (5 bases). The CDR3 runs 14 residues. Between the trimmed V and J ends, which lost 6 bases and 5 bases, there was a span of 16 bases. The germline CDR1 and CDR2 sequences are MNHNS and SASEGT. CDR3 residues: CASSQGDRRTEAFF. For the CDR3, the DNA is TGTGCCAGCAGCCAAGGAGACAGACGGACTGAAGCTTTCTTT.

This clonotype was counted only a few times. V and J are TRBV7-3 and TRBJ2-1; D is undetermined. The V end lost 5 bases, the J end lost 9 bases, and 14 bases lay between the germline ends. Germline V lookup: CDR1 SGHTA, CDR2 FQGTGA. The CDR3 is made up of 13 amino acids. Written as DNA, the CDR3 is TGTGCCAGCAGCCATACGATAATCTCTGAGCAGTTCTTC. This codes for CASSHTIISEQFF.

On this clonotype: A junction end diverges from the germline sequence, so it may reflect a read error. J is TRBJ2-5 and V is TRBV5-1; 8 bases are a match to TRBD1. The CDR3 spans 14 residues. From germline, CDR1 is SGHRS and CDR2 YFSETQ. The CDR3 sequence: CVSRGQVTQETQYF. Written as DNA, the CDR3 is TGCGTCAGCAGGGGACAGGTGACACAAGAGACCCAGTACTTC.

The CDR3 spells CASSHSSGDEQYF. DNA of the CDR3: TGTGCCAGCAGCCATAGTTCAGGGGACGAGCAGTACTTC. This chain links TRBV7-9 with TRBJ2-7; tentatively, D is TRBD1 (6 bases). Between the trimmed V and J ends, which lost 5 bases and 5 bases, there was a span of 13 bases. Germline V gives CDR1 SEHNR, CDR2 FQNEAQ (reference sequence). The CDR3 is made up of 13 amino acids.

This clonotype was counted between two and nine times. This may come from a read error, since a much larger clone is one base off. The genes are TRBV27 and TRBJ2-1; 9 bases agree with TRBD1. The germline CDR1 and CDR2 sequences are MNHEY and SMNVEV (reference sequence). The CDR3 runs to 13 residues. CDR3 sequence (DNA): TGTGCCAGCAGTCCGGACAGGGGCAATGATCAGTTCTTC. Protein product: CASSPDRGNDQFF.

This clonotype was detected only a few times. The chain employs TRBV3-1 and TRBJ2-3, with a weak D call TRBD1 (5 bases). This CDR3 has 17 amino acids. Trimming stripped 0 bases from V and 0 bases from J, with 13 bases between. CDR1 and CDR2 (germline): LGHDT, YNNKEL (reference sequence). The CDR3 DNA sequence: TGTGCCAGCAGCCAAGATAGGTTTAGGGGCAGCACAGATACGCAGTATTTT. Its translation: CASSQDRFRGSTDTQYF.

This chain uses TRBV6-1 with TRBJ1-2, with D possibly being TRBD1 (6 bases). Between the trimmed V and J ends, which lost 4 bases and 2 bases, there was a span of 14 bases. Per the germline V gene, CDR1 is MNHNS and CDR2 is SASEGT. This CDR3 is built from 15 residues. Written as DNA, the CDR3 is TGTGCCAGCAGTGCCCGGACAGCGGGCAACTATGGCTACACCTTC. Translation: CASSARTAGNYGYTF.

This chain joins TRBV18 and TRBJ2-7, with D maybe TRBD1 (6 bases). The CDR3 is made up of 21 amino acids. The germline V gene has CDR1 KGHSH and CDR2 LQKENI. Trimming left V 3 bases short and J 3 bases short, with 33 bases between. The CDR3 region is CASSPGHLTGHDLSMGYEQYF. As DNA, the CDR3 is TGTGCCAGCTCACCGGGCCATCTGACAGGACACGATCTCTCCATGGGCTACGAGCAGTACTTC.

This clonotype was counted a few times. The V and J genes are TRBV7-6 and TRBJ2-3, with D unclear. Germline lookup yields CDR1 SGHVS and CDR2 FNYEAQ. The length of the CDR3 is 16 residues. Deletions cut 0 bases from V and 4 bases from J, with 14 bases between. In DNA form, the CDR3 reads TGTGCCAGCAGCTTAGCAGGGCGAGGCACAGCAGATACGCAGTATTTT. Translating gives CASSLAGRGTADTQYF.

This chain joins TRBV7-3 and TRBJ2-7; D uncertain. The germline gives CDR1 SGHTA, CDR2 FQGTGA. CDR3 length: 15 amino acids. Trimming left V 2 bases short and J 2 bases short, with 13 bases between. The CDR3 is CASSLYPTEPYEQYF. The CDR3 bases are TGTGCCAGCAGCTTATATCCCACCGAACCCTACGAGCAGTACTTC.

This clonotype was seen ten or more times. The V call is TRBV6-2 or TRBV6-3, the J call TRBJ2-7; 9 bases are shared with TRBD1. From germline, CDR1 is MNHEY and CDR2 SVGEGT. The CDR3 length is 13 residues. The V segment lost 6 bases and the J segment 5 bases; nucleotides outside the gene matches: 5. CDR3 DNA: TGTGCCAGCAGCTATGGGACAGGGAACGAGCAGTACTTC. Protein product: CASSYGTGNEQYF.

J is TRBJ2-3 and V is TRBV7-9; the match to TRBD2 covers 7 bases. CDR1 and CDR2 (germline): SEHNR, FQNEAQ (reference sequence). The CDR3 runs 16 residues. After removal of 1 base from V and 1 base from J, the junction contained 5 bases not matched to a gene. CDR3 sequence (DNA): TGTGCCAGCAGCTTAGTTACGGGAGGCGGCACAGATACGCAGTATTTT. This sequence encodes CASSLVTGGGTDTQYF.

The CDR3 coding sequence is TGTGCCACCAGTGATTCGGGGCGGATGAGAGAGACCCAGTACTTC. Protein: CATSDSGRMRETQYF. V gene TRBV24-1 combines with J gene TRBJ2-5; D assignment may be TRBD1 or TRBD2 (5 bases each). This CDR3 is 15 amino acids long. V lost 2 bases, J lost 4 bases, and 13 bases lay in between. Per germline, CDR1 KGHDR and CDR2 SFDVKD.

J is TRBJ2-1 and V is TRBV5-4; 13 bases line up with TRBD2. V shed 6 bases and J 2 bases; nucleotides not matched to a gene: 8. Germline CDR1 is SGHNT and CDR2 is YYREEE (reference sequence). The CDR3 has 17 amino acids. CDR3: CASKGLAGESPYNEQFF. The CDR3 DNA reads TGTGCCAGCAAAGGACTAGCGGGAGAGTCCCCCTACAATGAGCAGTTCTTC.

The gene calls are TRBV5-1 and TRBJ2-7; the D gene is possibly TRBD1 (6 bases). Germline V CDR1 and CDR2: SGHRS, YFSETQ. V lost 4 bases and J 5 bases, leaving 13 bases between the germline ends. CDR3 length: 13 residues. The CDR3 reads CASSHRTADEQYF. CDR3 bases: TGCGCCAGCAGCCACCGGACAGCGGACGAGCAGTACTTC.

A few counts support this clonotype. A much larger clone differs from this one at a single base, so this may be a read error. The chain links TRBV7-2 to TRBJ2-7; D perhaps matches TRBD2 (5 bases). This CDR3 spans 15 amino acids. V gave up 1 base and J gave up 2 bases, with 12 bases separating them. Germline assignment: CDR1 SGHTA and CDR2 FQGNSA. CDR3 nucleotides: TGTGCCAGCAGCTTAGAGAACGGGATAGCCTACGAGCAGTACTTC. It yields the protein CASSLENGIAYEQYF.

This chain uses TRBV21-1 with TRBJ2-3; no check of the table's D call, TRBD2, against the DNA was made. TRBV21-1 represents a pseudogene. CDR3 length: 18 residues. The CDR3 loop is CASSKEWTGGRAANTQYF. In nucleotides, the CDR3 is TGTGCCAGCAGCAAAGAATGGACAGGCGGGAGGGCCGCAAATACGCAGTATTTT.

For the CDR3, the DNA is TGTGCCAGCAGGGACGATGGGCGCAGGTACGAGCAGTACTTC. Protein: CASRDDGRRYEQYF. V and J are TRBV6-1 and TRBJ2-7; D is unresolved. Looked up from germline, CDR1 is MNHNS and CDR2 is SASEGT. The CDR3 loop spans 14 amino acids. V lost 6 bases to trimming and J lost 4 bases, with 16 bases between them.

The V and J genes are TRBV21-1 and TRBJ1-2; the tabulated D call, TRBD1, remains unverified against the DNA. TRBV21-1 is assigned pseudogene status. The CDR3 has 14 amino acids. The CDR3 region is CASPDRAAGYGYTF. The CDR3 nucleotides are TGTGCCAGCCCGGACAGGGCTGCTGGCTATGGCTACACCTTC.

This clonotype was seen a single time. Written as DNA, the CDR3 is TGCAGTGCTAGGGACCCGGTAGCGGGGAGCTCCTACGAGCAGTACTTC. Amino acid sequence: CSARDPVAGSSYEQYF. The chain is built from TRBV20-1 and TRBJ2-7; 8 bases map to TRBD2. Trimming removed 3 bases from V and 0 bases from J; junction bases left unmatched: 10. CDR1 DFQATT and CDR2 SNEGSKA come from the germline V gene (reference sequence). CDR3 length: 16 residues.

In this sample, this clonotype turned up a few times. This chain joins TRBV7-8 and TRBJ1-5; 10 bases fit TRBD1. Germline assignment: CDR1 SGHVS and CDR2 FQNEAQ. V was clipped by 3 bases and J by 7 bases; unmatched bases: 3. This CDR3 is 14 amino acids long. The DNA for the CDR3 is TGTGCCAGCAGCTTCCCGACAGGGGGCCAGCCCCAGCATTTT. Protein product: CASSFPTGGQPQHF. The variable domain in full, completed from reference TRBV7-8 and TRBJ1-5, reads GAGVSQSPRYKVAKRGQDVALRCDPISGHVSLFWYQQALGQGPEFLTYFQNEAQLDKSGLPSDRFFAERPEGSVSTLKIQRTQQEDSAVYLCASSFPTGGQPQHFGDGTRLSIL.